A single sample is the source of the 32 T cell receptor beta chains below, sequenced in a study of blood T cell repertoires in COVID-19 (dated by TCRdb to 2020 to 2021). Library construction relied on the immunoSEQ multiplex PCR assay. TCRdb carries this immuneACCESS record with in-frame sequences only. Its versions omit some clonotypes, under half of them owing to an unresolved V gene in the studies checked, with the rest unexplained. The sample table shows over 150,000 clones, and 82% are seen once. The ten largest clones capture approximately 10% of the sample. Source material: PBMCs or T cells enriched from blood (not recorded which). These receptors all stem from a man aged 35 to 55 who had recovered from COVID-19.

The V and J genes are TRBV6-5 and TRBJ2-5; 8 nucleotides match TRBD2. Per the germline V gene, CDR1 is MNHEY and CDR2 is SVGAGI. CDR3 size: 13 residues. V was pared by 4 bases and J by 5 bases, with 3 bases of the junction left unmatched. The CDR3, as DNA: TGTGCCAGCAGTTTCGGACTAGCTGAGACCCAGTACTTC. This translates into CASSFGLAETQYF.

J is TRBJ2-5 and V is TRBV14; D remains unclear. This CDR3 is 13 amino acids long. The germline V gene encodes CDR1 SGHDN and CDR2 FVKESK. The germline V and J ends were trimmed by 4 bases and 4 bases, with 10 bases remaining between them. CDR3 loop: CASSPRSTETQYF. DNA of the CDR3: TGTGCCAGCAGCCCTAGATCCACAGAGACCCAGTACTTC.

The chain combines TRBV2 with TRBJ1-5; the D is unclear. This CDR3 comprises 15 residues. Per germline, CDR1 SNHLY and CDR2 FYNNEI. Trimming took off 6 bases at V and 0 bases at J, with 12 bases between the two ends. In nucleotides, the CDR3 is TGTGCCAGCAGCGCTACAGAAATTAGCAATCAGCCCCAGCATTTT. Amino acid sequence: CASSATEISNQPQHF.

The rearrangement links TRBV18 to TRBJ2-3; perhaps TRBD1 as D (6 bases). The V gene's germline CDR1 is KGHSH and CDR2 LQKENI. The CDR3 is 16 amino acids. V was clipped by 5 bases and J by 0 bases, with 15 bases between them. The CDR3 DNA reads TGTGCCAGCTCAAACGCCCAGGGGTACAGCACAGATACGCAGTATTTT. Residues: CASSNAQGYSTDTQYF.

The table lists this clone with a count of one. The V gene is TRBV29-1, the J gene TRBJ2-5; 7 nucleotides agree with TRBD1. V trimming: 2 bases; J trimming: 2 bases; junction bases outside the gene matches: 5. CDR3 length: 14 amino acids. Germline V lookup: CDR1 SQVTM, CDR2 ANQGSEA. CDR3 sequence: CSVENRDRQETQYF. CDR3 DNA sequence: TGCAGCGTTGAAAACCGGGACAGACAAGAGACCCAGTACTTC.

This clone has just a few counts. The gene calls are TRBV6-4 and TRBJ2-5; 11 positions agree with TRBD1. V shed 3 bases and J 1 base; nucleotides not matched to a gene: 4. Germline values: CDR1 MRHNA, CDR2 SNTAGT. The CDR3 is made up of 16 amino acids. CDR3 DNA: TGTGCCAGCAGTGAATCCGGGACAGGGGGCCAAGAGACCCAGTACTTC. Translating it yields CASSESGTGGQETQYF.

The J gene is TRBJ1-2, the V gene TRBV20-1, with 7 bases aligning to TRBD1. V was clipped by 3 bases and J by 4 bases; unmatched bases: 17. This CDR3 is 17 amino acids long. Germline V gene lookup returns CDR1 DFQATT and CDR2 SNEGSKA (reference sequence). CDR3 DNA: TGCAGTGCTAGTCCGACTCTAGGGGGCGAGGGGCCCTATGGCTACACCTTC. It specifies CSASPTLGGEGPYGYTF.

V usage is TRBV18 and J usage is TRBJ2-5; D not certain. In germline, CDR1 is KGHSH, CDR2 LQKENI. V gave up 2 bases and J gave up 2 bases, with 15 bases separating them. The CDR3 spans 16 residues. CDR3 DNA sequence: TGTGCCAGCTCACCAGCCCCGGCAGGCGCACAAGAGACCCAGTACTTC. As protein: CASSPAPAGAQETQYF.

This chain links TRBV18 with TRBJ1-2; 7 bases agree with TRBD1. V lost 3 bases to trimming and J lost 8 bases; unmatched junction nucleotides: 15. Germline assignment: CDR1 KGHSH and CDR2 LQKENI. CDR3 size: 16 residues. The CDR3 sequence is CASSPYWGQSQSGYTF. DNA for the CDR3: TGTGCCAGCTCACCCTACTGGGGACAGTCTCAATCGGGCTACACCTTC.

CDR3 nucleotides: TGTGCCAGCAGAACTCTAGGTGATACGCAGTATTTT. Its translation: CASRTLGDTQYF. This sequence joins TRBV12-3 or TRBV12-4 and TRBJ2-3; D uncertain. V was cut by 6 bases and J by 6 bases, with 10 bases left in between. The CDR3 sequence is 12 residues long.

CDR3 loop: CSARDRGQRTEAFF. The CDR3, as DNA: TGCAGCGCCCGGGACAGGGGGCAGAGGACTGAAGCTTTCTTT. The chain employs TRBV29-1 and TRBJ1-1; 12 bases match TRBD1. The CDR3 has 14 amino acids. The junction had 8 bases not matched to a gene; V was cut back by 7 bases and J by 5 bases. Germline V gene lookup returns CDR1 SQVTM and CDR2 ANQGSEA.

In its sample, this clone was seen a few times. The chain combines TRBV4-2 with TRBJ2-1; D possibly corresponds to TRBD1 (7 bases). Germline V CDR1 and CDR2: LGHNA, YNFKEQ. V lost 1 base to trimming and J lost 1 base, with 11 bases between them. This CDR3 has 16 amino acids. This CDR3 reads CASSQVSGGSYNEQFF. The CDR3 DNA is TGTGCCAGCAGCCAAGTATCAGGGGGGTCCTACAATGAGCAGTTCTTC.

This chain connects TRBV25-1 to TRBJ1-4; 7 bases match TRBD1. Germline CDR1 MGHDK, CDR2 SYGVNS. The J segment lost 8 bases and the V segment lost 5 bases, leaving 5 bases of the junction unmatched. The CDR3 is 13 residues long. The CDR3 DNA is TGTGCCAGCAGTACAGGGGTACGCGAAAAACTGTTTTTT. Amino acid sequence: CASSTGVREKLFF.

In the case of this clone: The DNA is left out, because the CDR3 cannot be placed on it with certainty; the CDR3 is given as TCRdb lists it. This sequence joins TRBV21-1 and TRBJ2-3; the table assigns TRBD1, which was not confirmed against the DNA. TRBV21-1 is marked as a pseudogene. With termini counted, the CDR3 has 16 amino acids. The CDR3 loop reads CASSKHVGQGTDTQYF.

This rearrangement joins TRBV7-2 to TRBJ2-3; maybe TRBD1 (5 bases). The CDR3 has 14 residues. Trimming pared 5 bases from V and 4 bases from J, leaving 13 bases between. Germline V gene data show CDR1 as SGHTA and CDR2 as FQGNSA. The CDR3 reads CASSPNTRADTQYF. CDR3 nucleotide sequence: TGTGCCAGCAGCCCAAATACCAGGGCAGATACGCAGTATTTT.

V gene TRBV5-4 combines with J gene TRBJ1-5; tentative D call: TRBD1 (5 bases). CDR3 size: 17 residues. From germline, CDR1 is SGHNT and CDR2 YYREEE (reference sequence). With 3 bases removed from V and 4 bases from J, the gap between germline ends came to 20 bases. The CDR3 sequence is CASSSDKTVVVNQPQHF. The CDR3 DNA reads as TGTGCCAGCAGCTCGGATAAGACAGTAGTAGTGAATCAGCCCCAGCATTTT. The whole variable domain, filled in from reference TRBV5-4 and TRBJ1-5, reads ETGVTQSPTHLIKTRGQQVTLRCSSQSGHNTVSWYQQALGQGPQFIFQYYREEENGRGNFPPRFSGLQFPNYSSELNVNALELDDSALYLCASSSDKTVVVNQPQHFGDGTRLSIL.

The rearrangement links TRBV28 to TRBJ1-2; D is perhaps TRBD1 (5 bases). Deletions cut 8 bases from V and 4 bases from J, with 14 bases between. Germline values: CDR1 MDHEN, CDR2 SYDVKM. The length of the CDR3 is 13 residues. CDR3 protein: CASSPQGSYGYTF. CDR3 nucleotide sequence: TGTGCCAGCTCACCTCAGGGATCCTATGGCTACACCTTC.

The chain employs TRBV7-9 and TRBJ1-1; D is perhaps TRBD1 (6 bases). Between the trimmed V and J ends, which lost 5 bases and 1 base, there was a span of 8 bases. Germline CDR1 is SEHNR and CDR2 is FQNEAQ (reference sequence). This CDR3 has 13 residues. The CDR3 DNA sequence: TGTGCCAGCAGCACGACAGGGAACACTGAAGCTTTCTTT. Encoded protein: CASSTTGNTEAFF.

The table lists this clone with a count of one. The gene calls are TRBV4-1 and TRBJ2-4, with 12 bases matching TRBD2. The CDR3 extends over 18 amino acids. Germline CDR1 is MGHRA and CDR2 is YSYEKL. Losses at the gene ends were 1 base for V and 0 bases for J; bases not matched to a gene: 4. Written as DNA, the CDR3 is TGCGCCAGCAGCCAAGCCGGACTAGCGGGGCTAGCCAAAAACATTCAGTACTTC. Translation gives CASSQAGLAGLAKNIQYF.

This rearrangement joins TRBV2 to TRBJ1-3, with D possibly TRBD1 on 5 matching bases. The germline gives CDR1 SNHLY, CDR2 FYNNEI. The V end was cut by 4 bases, the J end by 0 bases, with 10 bases between. CDR3 length equals 15 residues. The CDR3, as DNA: TGTGCCAGCAGTGTGTACGGGGGCTCTGGAAACACCATATATTTT. This encodes CASSVYGGSGNTIYF.

This clone came up a few times. The J gene is TRBJ2-1, the V gene TRBV7-7; 12 bases match TRBD2. The V gene's germline CDR1 is SSHAT and CDR2 FNYEAQ (reference sequence). V shed 5 bases and J 8 bases; nucleotides not matched to a gene: 7. The length of the CDR3 is 15 residues. CDR3 residues: CASSPTSGRTDEQFF. The CDR3 DNA follows: TGTGCCAGCAGCCCTACTAGCGGGAGGACGGATGAGCAGTTCTTC.

V gene TRBV19 combines with J gene TRBJ1-2; a weak D match, TRBD1 (6 bases). The CDR3 loop spans 13 amino acids. V was clipped by 7 bases and J by 4 bases, with 13 bases between them. Germline-derived CDR1 and CDR2 are LNHDA and SQIVND (reference sequence). The CDR3 coding sequence is TGTGCCAGTAAGGCAGGGGACGGCTATGGCTACACCTTC. Its protein is CASKAGDGYGYTF.

This chain joins TRBV6-5 and TRBJ1-3, with D hard to call. Per germline, CDR1 MNHEY and CDR2 SVGAGI. The length of the CDR3 is 13 residues. The V end was cut by 6 bases, the J end by 0 bases, with 6 bases between. The chain's CDR3 is CASRRNSGNTIYF. As DNA, the CDR3 is TGTGCCAGCAGGAGGAACTCTGGAAACACCATATATTTT.

The chain joins TRBV7-9 to TRBJ1-1; a weak D match, TRBD1 (6 bases). Germline lookup yields CDR1 SEHNR and CDR2 FQNEAQ (reference sequence). This CDR3 has 15 residues. Trimming removed 2 bases at V and 4 bases at J, with 14 bases between. The CDR3 loop reads CASSLFGTPGTEAFF. CDR3 nucleotide sequence: TGTGCCAGCAGCTTATTTGGGACACCGGGCACTGAAGCTTTCTTT.

This clone was observed a few times. This chain links TRBV5-4 with TRBJ1-6; TRBD1 matches at 8 bases. CDR1 is SGHNT and CDR2 is YYREEE in the germline V gene (reference sequence). The CDR3 extends over 14 amino acids. V lost 10 bases, J lost 0 bases, and 3 bases stayed unmatched. CDR3 residues: CAYRGSSYNSPLHF. The CDR3 nucleotides are TGTGCCTACAGGGGGAGCTCCTATAATTCACCCCTCCACTTT.

The table lists this clone with a count of one. This sequence joins TRBV7-9 and TRBJ2-5; no clear D. V was pared by 3 bases and J by 2 bases, with 10 bases between. Germline V gene data show CDR1 as SEHNR and CDR2 as FQNEAQ (reference sequence). This CDR3 contains 14 residues. Here the CDR3 DNA reads TGTGCCAGCAGCTTGGCTCTAGGACAAGAGACCCAGTACTTC. Amino acids: CASSLALGQETQYF.

The V gene is TRBV10-3, the J gene TRBJ2-7, with a possible D match to TRBD1 (5 bases). The V end was cut by 4 bases, the J end by 12 bases, with 22 bases between. The CDR3 contains 14 residues. Germline CDR1 ENHRY, CDR2 SYGVKD. CDR3 nucleotides: TGTGCCATCAGTGGGGTGTCATCCCACCAGGGTGCGTACTTC. As protein: CAISGVSSHQGAYF.

This clone was seen a single time. The chain combines TRBV28 with TRBJ2-1, with 8 bases fitting TRBD2. CDR1 MDHEN and CDR2 SYDVKM come from the germline V gene. This CDR3 comprises 16 residues. The V gene end was trimmed by 1 base and the J gene end by 3 bases; junction bases not matched to a gene: 5. The CDR3 reads CASSLSAAGGYNEQFF. The CDR3 DNA reads as TGTGCCAGCAGTTTATCAGCGGCGGGAGGCTACAATGAGCAGTTCTTC.

This clone was detected only a few times. The gene calls are TRBV11-2 and TRBJ2-2; 7 bases line up with TRBD2. V was pared by 9 bases and J by 3 bases, with 10 bases of the junction left unmatched. CDR1 SGHAT and CDR2 FQNNGV come from the germline V gene. The CDR3 extends over 15 amino acids. In nucleotides, the CDR3 is TGTGCCAGAGGGGAGGGGAATGGGGACACCGGGGAGCTGTTTTTT. Protein: CARGEGNGDTGELFF.

The rearrangement uses TRBV10-3 and TRBJ1-1; D is perhaps TRBD1 (5 bases). The V end was cut by 5 bases, the J end by 7 bases, with 11 bases between. Germline assignment: CDR1 ENHRY and CDR2 SYGVKD. This CDR3 is built from 12 residues. The CDR3 sequence: CAISPQVGEAFF. The CDR3 nucleotides read TGTGCCATCAGTCCACAGGTGGGTGAAGCTTTCTTT.

This chain connects TRBV6-2 or TRBV6-3 to TRBJ1-2; D remains unclear. The CDR3 runs 15 residues. CDR1 is MNHEY and CDR2 is SVGEGT in the germline V gene. Trimming stripped 2 bases from V and 2 bases from J, with 12 bases between. Here the CDR3 reads CASSYGEEFNYGYTF. CDR3 sequence (DNA): TGTGCCAGCAGTTACGGGGAGGAATTCAACTATGGCTACACCTTC.

The rearrangement joins TRBV7-9 to TRBJ1-6; D might be TRBD1 (5 bases). V gave up 5 bases and J gave up 8 bases, with 13 bases separating them. CDR1 and CDR2 (germline): SEHNR, FQNEAQ (reference sequence). The CDR3 consists of 14 residues. Here the CDR3 reads CASSPVGGDSPLHF. CDR3 DNA sequence: TGTGCCAGCAGCCCCGTGGGGGGAGATTCACCCCTCCACTTT. Full variable domain (outside the CDR3, taken from reference TRBV7-9 and TRBJ1-6): DTGVSQNPRHKITKRGQNVTFRCDPISEHNRLYWYRQTLGQGPEFLTYFQNEAQLEKSRLLSDRFSAERPKGSFSTLEIQRTEQGDSAMYLCASSPVGGDSPLHFGNGTRLTVT.